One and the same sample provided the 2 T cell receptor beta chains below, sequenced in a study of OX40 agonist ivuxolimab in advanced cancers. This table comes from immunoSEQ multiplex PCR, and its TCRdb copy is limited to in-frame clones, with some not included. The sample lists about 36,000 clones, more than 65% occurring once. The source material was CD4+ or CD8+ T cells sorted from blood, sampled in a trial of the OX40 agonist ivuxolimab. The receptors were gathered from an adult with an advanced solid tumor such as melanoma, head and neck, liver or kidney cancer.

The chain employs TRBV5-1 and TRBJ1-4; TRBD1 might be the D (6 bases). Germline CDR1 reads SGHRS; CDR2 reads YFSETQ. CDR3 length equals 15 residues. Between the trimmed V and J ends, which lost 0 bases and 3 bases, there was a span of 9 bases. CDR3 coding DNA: TGCGCCAGCAGCTTGGACGGACAGCCTAATGAAAAACTGTTTTTT. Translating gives CASSLDGQPNEKLFF.

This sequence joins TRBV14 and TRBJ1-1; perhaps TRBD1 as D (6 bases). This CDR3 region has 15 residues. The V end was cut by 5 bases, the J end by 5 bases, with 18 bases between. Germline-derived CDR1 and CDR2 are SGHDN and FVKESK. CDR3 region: CASSKQGGVRTEAFF. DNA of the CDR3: TGTGCCAGCAGCAAACAGGGAGGGGTGAGAACTGAAGCTTTCTTT.